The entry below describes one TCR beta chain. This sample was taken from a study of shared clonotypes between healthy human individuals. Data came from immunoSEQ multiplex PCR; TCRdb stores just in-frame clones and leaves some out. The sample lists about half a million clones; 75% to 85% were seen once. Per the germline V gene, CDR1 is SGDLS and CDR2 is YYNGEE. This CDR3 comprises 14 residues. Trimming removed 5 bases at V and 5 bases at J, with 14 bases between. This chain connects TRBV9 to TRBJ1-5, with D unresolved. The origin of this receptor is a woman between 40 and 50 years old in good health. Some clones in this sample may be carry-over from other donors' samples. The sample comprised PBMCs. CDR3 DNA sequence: TGTGCCAGCAGTCCCGACGGGATCCATCAGCCCCAGCATTTT. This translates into CASSPDGIHQPQHF.